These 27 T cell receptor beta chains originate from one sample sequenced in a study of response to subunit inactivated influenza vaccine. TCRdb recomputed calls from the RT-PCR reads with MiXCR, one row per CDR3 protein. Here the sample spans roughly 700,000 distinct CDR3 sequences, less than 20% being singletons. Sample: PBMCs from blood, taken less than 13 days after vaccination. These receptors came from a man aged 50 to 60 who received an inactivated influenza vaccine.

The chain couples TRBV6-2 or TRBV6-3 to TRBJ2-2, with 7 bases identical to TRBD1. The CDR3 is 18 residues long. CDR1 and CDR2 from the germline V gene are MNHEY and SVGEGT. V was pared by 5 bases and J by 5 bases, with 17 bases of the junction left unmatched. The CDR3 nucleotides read TGTGCCAGCAGTACAAAACGGACAGGATCATTTCTTACCGGGGAGCTGTTTTTT. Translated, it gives CASSTKRTGSFLTGELFF.

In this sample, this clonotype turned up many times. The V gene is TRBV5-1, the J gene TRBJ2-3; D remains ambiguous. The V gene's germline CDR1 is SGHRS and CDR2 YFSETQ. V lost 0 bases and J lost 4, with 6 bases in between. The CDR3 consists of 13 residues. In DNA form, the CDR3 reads TGCGCCAGCAGCTTGGCCCGGTCAGATACGCAGTATTTT. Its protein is CASSLARSDTQYF.

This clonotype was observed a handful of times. The CDR3 DNA reads as TGCGCCAGCAGCTTGGCTTCTCAGACAGGGTCCTCCACTGAAGCTTTCTTT. Protein product: CASSLASQTGSSTEAFF. This chain connects TRBV5-1 to TRBJ1-1, with 7 nucleotides matching TRBD1. The CDR3 extends over 17 amino acids. The trim removed 0 bases at V and 4 bases at J, leaving 12 bases unmatched. Germline assignment: CDR1 SGHRS and CDR2 YFSETQ.

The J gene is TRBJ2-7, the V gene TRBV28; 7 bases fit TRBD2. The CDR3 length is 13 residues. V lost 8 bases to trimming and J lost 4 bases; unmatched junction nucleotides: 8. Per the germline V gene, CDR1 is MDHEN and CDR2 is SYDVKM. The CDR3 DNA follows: TGTGCCAGCGGGGAGGGACGGGTTTACGAGCAGTACTTC. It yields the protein CASGEGRVYEQYF. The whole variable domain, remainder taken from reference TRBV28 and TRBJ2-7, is DVKVTQSSRYLVKRTGEKVFLECVQDMDHENMFWYRQDPGLGLRLIYFSYDVKMKEKGDIPEGYSVSREKKERFSLILESASTNQTSMYLCASGEGRVYEQYFGPGTRLTVT.

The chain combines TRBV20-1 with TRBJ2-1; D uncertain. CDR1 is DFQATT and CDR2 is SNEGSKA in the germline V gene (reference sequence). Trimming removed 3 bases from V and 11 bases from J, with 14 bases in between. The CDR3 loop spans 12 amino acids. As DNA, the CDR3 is TGCAGTGCTAGGGACCGAATCGTAAAGCAGTTCTTC. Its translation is CSARDRIVKQFF.

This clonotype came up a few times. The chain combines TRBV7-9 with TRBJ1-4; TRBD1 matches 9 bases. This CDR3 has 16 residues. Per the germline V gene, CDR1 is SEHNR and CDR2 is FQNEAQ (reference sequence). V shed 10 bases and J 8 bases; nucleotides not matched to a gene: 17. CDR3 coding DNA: TGTGCCACCCCCCGGGGGGTACAGGGGGCTGAAGAAAAACTGTTTTTT. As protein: CATPRGVQGAEEKLFF.

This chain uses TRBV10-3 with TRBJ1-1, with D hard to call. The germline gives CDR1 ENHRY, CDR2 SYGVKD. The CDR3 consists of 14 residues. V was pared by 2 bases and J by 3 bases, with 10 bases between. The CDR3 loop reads CAISEGRGYTEAFF. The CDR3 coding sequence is TGTGCCATCAGTGAGGGACGGGGATACACTGAAGCTTTCTTT.

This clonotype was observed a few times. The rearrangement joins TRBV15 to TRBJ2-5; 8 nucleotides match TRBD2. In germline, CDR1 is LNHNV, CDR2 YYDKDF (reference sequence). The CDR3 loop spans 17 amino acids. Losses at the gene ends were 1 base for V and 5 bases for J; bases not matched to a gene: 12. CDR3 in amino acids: CATSRGWTSRERETQYF. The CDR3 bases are TGTGCCACCAGCAGAGGATGGACTAGCCGGGAGAGGGAGACCCAGTACTTC.

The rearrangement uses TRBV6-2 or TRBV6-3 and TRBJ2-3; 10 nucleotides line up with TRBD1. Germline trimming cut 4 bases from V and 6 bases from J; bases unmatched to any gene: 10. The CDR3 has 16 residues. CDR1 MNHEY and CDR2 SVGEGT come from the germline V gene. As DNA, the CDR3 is TGTGCCAGCAGTTTATTACCGGGACAGGGGTCGGATACGCAGTATTTT. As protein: CASSLLPGQGSDTQYF.

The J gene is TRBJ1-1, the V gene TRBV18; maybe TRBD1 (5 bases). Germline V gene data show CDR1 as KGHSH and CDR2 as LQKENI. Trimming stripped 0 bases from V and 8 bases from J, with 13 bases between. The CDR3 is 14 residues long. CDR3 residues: CASSPPIMQGEAFF. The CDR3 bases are TGTGCCAGCTCACCACCGATTATGCAGGGAGAAGCTTTCTTT.

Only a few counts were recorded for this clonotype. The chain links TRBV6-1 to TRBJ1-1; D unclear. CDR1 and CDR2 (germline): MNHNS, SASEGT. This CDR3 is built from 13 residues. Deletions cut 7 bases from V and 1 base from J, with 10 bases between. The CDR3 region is CASKDPWNTEAFF. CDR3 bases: TGTGCCAGCAAAGATCCTTGGAACACTGAAGCTTTCTTT.

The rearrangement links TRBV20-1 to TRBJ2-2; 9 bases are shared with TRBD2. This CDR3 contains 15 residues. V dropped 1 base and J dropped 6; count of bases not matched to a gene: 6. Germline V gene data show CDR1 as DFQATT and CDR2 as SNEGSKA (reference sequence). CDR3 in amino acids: CSARGGGGASGELFF. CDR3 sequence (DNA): TGCAGTGCTAGAGGAGGCGGGGGGGCATCCGGGGAGCTGTTTTTT.

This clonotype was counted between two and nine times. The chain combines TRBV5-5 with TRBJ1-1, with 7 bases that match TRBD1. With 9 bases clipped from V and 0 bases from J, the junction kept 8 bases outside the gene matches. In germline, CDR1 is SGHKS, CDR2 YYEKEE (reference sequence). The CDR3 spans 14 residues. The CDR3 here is CAIVRDRLNTEAFF. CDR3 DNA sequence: TGTGCCATCGTCCGGGACAGATTGAACACTGAAGCTTTCTTT.

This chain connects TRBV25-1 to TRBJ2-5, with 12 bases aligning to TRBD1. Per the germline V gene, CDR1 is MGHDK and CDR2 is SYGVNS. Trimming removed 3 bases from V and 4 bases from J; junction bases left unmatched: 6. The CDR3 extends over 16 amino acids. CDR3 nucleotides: TGTGCCAGCAGTGATTCCGGGACAGGGGGCACAGAGACCCAGTACTTC. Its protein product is CASSDSGTGGTETQYF.

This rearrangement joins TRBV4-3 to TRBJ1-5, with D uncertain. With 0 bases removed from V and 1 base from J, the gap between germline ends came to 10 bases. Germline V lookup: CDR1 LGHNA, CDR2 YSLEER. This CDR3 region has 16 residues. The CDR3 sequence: CASSQEAGLSNQPQHF. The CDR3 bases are TGCGCCAGCAGCCAAGAAGCTGGTTTAAGCAATCAGCCCCAGCATTTT.

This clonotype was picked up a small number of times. CDR3 amino acids: CASSPYYRPREQFF. The CDR3 DNA reads as TGTGCCAGCAGCCCCTATTATCGGCCCAGGGAGCAGTTCTTC. This chain joins TRBV14 and TRBJ2-1; D is undetermined. Deletions cut 4 bases from V and 10 bases from J, with 17 bases between. The CDR3 has 14 residues. Germline loops: CDR1 SGHDN, CDR2 FVKESK.

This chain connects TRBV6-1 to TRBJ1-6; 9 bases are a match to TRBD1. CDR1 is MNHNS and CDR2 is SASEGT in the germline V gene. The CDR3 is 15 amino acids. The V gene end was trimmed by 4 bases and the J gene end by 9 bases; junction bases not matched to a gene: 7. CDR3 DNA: TGTGCCAGCAGTGCCTCTGGACAGGGGTTTTCACCCCTCCACTTT. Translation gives CASSASGQGFSPLHF.

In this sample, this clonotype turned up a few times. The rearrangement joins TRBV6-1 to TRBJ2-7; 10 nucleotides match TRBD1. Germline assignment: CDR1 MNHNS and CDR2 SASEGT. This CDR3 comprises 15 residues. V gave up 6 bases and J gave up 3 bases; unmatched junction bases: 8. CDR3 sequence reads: CASRIPGQGNYEQYF. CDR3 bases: TGTGCCAGCAGAATTCCGGGACAGGGGAACTACGAGCAGTACTTC.

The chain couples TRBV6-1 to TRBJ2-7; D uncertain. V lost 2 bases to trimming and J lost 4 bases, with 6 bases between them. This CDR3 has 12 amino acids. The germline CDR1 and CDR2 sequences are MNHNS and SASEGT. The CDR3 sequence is CASSEILYEQYF. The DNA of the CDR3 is TGTGCCAGCAGTGAAATTTTGTACGAGCAGTACTTC.

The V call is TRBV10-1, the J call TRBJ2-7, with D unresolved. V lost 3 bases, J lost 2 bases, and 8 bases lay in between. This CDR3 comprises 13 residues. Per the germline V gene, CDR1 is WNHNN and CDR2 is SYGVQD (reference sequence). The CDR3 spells CASSESPTYEQYF. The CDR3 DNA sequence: TGCGCCAGCAGTGAAAGTCCGACCTACGAGCAGTACTTC.

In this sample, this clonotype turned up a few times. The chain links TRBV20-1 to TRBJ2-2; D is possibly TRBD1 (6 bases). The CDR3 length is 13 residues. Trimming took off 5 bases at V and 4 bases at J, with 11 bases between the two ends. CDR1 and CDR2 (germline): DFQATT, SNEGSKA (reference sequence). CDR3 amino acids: CSAVGRGTGELFF. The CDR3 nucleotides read TGCAGTGCTGTTGGCAGGGGCACCGGGGAGCTGTTTTTT.

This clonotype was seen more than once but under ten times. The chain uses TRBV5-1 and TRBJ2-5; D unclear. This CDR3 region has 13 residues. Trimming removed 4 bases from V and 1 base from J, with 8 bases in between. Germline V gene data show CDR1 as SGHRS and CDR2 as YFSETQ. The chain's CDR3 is CASSRNSQETQYF. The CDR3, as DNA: TGCGCCAGCAGCAGGAACAGCCAAGAGACCCAGTACTTC.

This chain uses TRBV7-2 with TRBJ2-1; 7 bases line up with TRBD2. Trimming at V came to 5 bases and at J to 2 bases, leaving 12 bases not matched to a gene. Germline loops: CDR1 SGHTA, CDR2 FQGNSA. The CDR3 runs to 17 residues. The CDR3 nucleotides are TGTGCCAGCAGCAAACCGACTAGCTGGGGCGCCTACAATGAGCAGTTCTTC. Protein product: CASSKPTSWGAYNEQFF.

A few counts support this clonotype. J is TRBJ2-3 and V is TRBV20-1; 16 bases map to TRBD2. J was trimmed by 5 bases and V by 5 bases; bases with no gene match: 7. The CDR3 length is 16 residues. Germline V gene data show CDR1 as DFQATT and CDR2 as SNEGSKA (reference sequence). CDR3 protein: CSASGTSGGALDTQYF. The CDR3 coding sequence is TGCAGTGCTTCTGGGACTAGCGGGGGGGCATTAGATACGCAGTATTTT.

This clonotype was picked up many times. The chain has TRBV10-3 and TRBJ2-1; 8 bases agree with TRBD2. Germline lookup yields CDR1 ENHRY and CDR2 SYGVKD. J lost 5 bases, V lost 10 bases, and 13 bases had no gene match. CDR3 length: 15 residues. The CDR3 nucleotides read TGTGCCACCGACGGCCGGGAGGGGTTCCACAATGAGCAGTTCTTC. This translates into CATDGREGFHNEQFF.

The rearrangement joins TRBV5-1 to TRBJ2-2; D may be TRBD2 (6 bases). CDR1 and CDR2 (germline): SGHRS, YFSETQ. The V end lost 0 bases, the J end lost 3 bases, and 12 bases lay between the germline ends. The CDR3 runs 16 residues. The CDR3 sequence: CASSLAGGSYTGELFF. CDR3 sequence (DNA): TGCGCCAGCAGCTTGGCCGGGGGATCCTACACCGGGGAGCTGTTTTTT.

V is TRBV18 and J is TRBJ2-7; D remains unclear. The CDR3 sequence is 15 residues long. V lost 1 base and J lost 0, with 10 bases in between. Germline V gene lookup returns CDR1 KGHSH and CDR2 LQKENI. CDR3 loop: CASSPQGRSSYEQYF. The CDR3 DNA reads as TGTGCCAGCTCACCACAAGGACGGAGCTCCTACGAGCAGTACTTC.